This TCR beta chain was observed in a study of beta chain features in type 1 diabetes. Background on the study: Across all samples, over 85 million sorted cells were examined.

Findings of the study overall: Shortening that was moderate but significant affected the TCRB CDR3s of Type 1 diabetes patients in all four CD4+ subsets.

Concerning this clone itself: The antigen remains unidentified.

The CDR3 has 19 residues. Looked up from germline, CDR1 is SGDLS and CDR2 is YYNGEE. Trimming removed 3 bases from V and 6 bases from J; junction bases left unmatched: 19. Expressed TCRB transcripts were sequenced because the isolated RNA had all been reverse transcribed beforehand. Measured with immunoSEQ multiplex PCR; TCRdb has only the in-frame clones, and not every one. Of about 650,000 clones listed, roughly 12% are singletons. This clonotype originated in a man under 40 with type 1 diabetes. Input material: naive CD4+ T cells from blood. This chain uses TRBV9 with TRBJ1-4, with 8 bases aligning to TRBD1. For the CDR3, the DNA is TGTGCCAGCAGCGCAGGGGGCCCCCCGCGACCTTCCCCGGATGAAAAACTGTTTTTT. Residues: CASSAGGPPRPSPDEKLFF.